These T cell receptor beta chains were read from a single sample in a study of T cells after yellow fever vaccination. TCRdb re-called the 5' RACE reads through MiXCR, storing one row per CDR3 protein. The sample lists about 52,000 distinct CDR3 sequences, 6% to 8.5% occurring once. Here the sequenced sample was CD8+ T cells not binding an NS4B(214-222) dextramer, sorted from PBMCs, taken around 45 days after the first yellow fever vaccination. The source of these receptors is a man between 18 and 29 years old who received the YFV17D yellow fever vaccine. CDR3s include the opening cysteine and the closing phenylalanine or tryptophan. D genes are given only for firm matches. A clone size is listed for some rows: how often the clone was seen (once, few, many), or a class if it is expanded.

CDR3 length	V gene	clone size	D gene	J gene	CDR3 DNA	CDR3 protein
16	TRBV24-1	many	NA	TRBJ1-1	TGTGCCACCAGTGATTTGCGGGGTCTTCGCGGCACTGAAGCTTTCTTT	CATSDLRGLRGTEAFF
16	TRBV12-3/TRBV12-4	many	NA	TRBJ2-3	TGTGCCAGCCGGCCTCTGGAAAGGGGGAGCACAGATACGCAGTATTTT	CASRPLERGSTDTQYF
17	TRBV4-1	many	TRBD2	TRBJ2-3	TGCGCCAGCAGCCAAGATAGAGGCGGGGGGAAGACAGATACGCAGTATTTT	CASSQDRGGGKTDTQYF
14	TRBV6-2/TRBV6-3	few	NA	TRBJ2-7	TGTGCCAGCTCTCGCACAGGATACTCCTACGAGCAGTACTTC	CASSRTGYSYEQYF
14	TRBV4-3	few	TRBD1	TRBJ2-7	TGCGCCAGCAGCCAAGACGGGACAGATTACGAGCAGTACTTC	CASSQDGTDYEQYF
16	TRBV6-1	many	TRBD1	TRBJ2-7	TGTGCCAGCAGTGAAGAGGCAGGGGACAGCTCCTACGAGCAGTACTTC	CASSEEAGDSSYEQYF
12	TRBV6-2/TRBV6-3	many	NA	TRBJ1-5	TGTGCCAGCAGTAATGAGGGTCAGCCCCAGCATTTT	CASSNEGQPQHF
14	TRBV6-5	few	NA	TRBJ1-4	TGTGCCAGCAGTTACGGTACTGGGTTTGGGGAACTGTTTTTT	CASSYGTGFGELFF
16	TRBV2	few	NA	TRBJ2-5	TGTGCCAGCAGTGAAGCGCAGGCAGGCCCCCAAGAGACCCAGTACTTC	CASSEAQAGPQETQYF
15	TRBV9	few	TRBD1	TRBJ2-5	TGTGCCAGCAGCCCCCCCGAGGACAGGAAAGAGACCCAGTACTTC	CASSPPEDRKETQYF
15	TRBV6-2/TRBV6-3	many	TRBD2	TRBJ2-7	TGTGCCAGCAGTTACGAACGGACTAGCGGTTACGAGCAGTACTTC	CASSYERTSGYEQYF
17	TRBV4-1	NA	TRBD1	TRBJ1-6	TGCGCCAGCAGCCAAGCTGCGGGACAGGGGGTGGTTTCACCCCTCCACTTT	CASSQAAGQGVVSPLHF
13	TRBV6-1	NA	NA	TRBJ2-1	TGTGCCAGCAGACCTAGAGGATACAATGAGCAGTTCTTC	CASRPRGYNEQFF
15	TRBV13	NA	TRBD2	TRBJ2-5	TGTGCCAGCAGCTTCGGACTAGCGGGGACAGAGACCCAGTACTTC	CASSFGLAGTETQYF
16	TRBV7-2	few	NA	TRBJ2-6	TGTGCCAGCAGCTTATGGGTCGGGTCTGGGGCCAACGTCCTGACTTTC	CASSLWVGSGANVLTF
15	TRBV7-9	NA	NA	TRBJ1-5	TGTGCCAGCAGCTTATTCCAGGGTGGCAATCAGCCCCAGCATTTT	CASSLFQGGNQPQHF
12	TRBV19	many	TRBD1	TRBJ2-1	TGTGCCAGTTCACAGGGGGCGGGCGAGCAGTTCTTC	CASSQGAGEQFF
13	TRBV7-6	many	NA	TRBJ2-7	TGTGCCAGCAGCTTAGGGACAGTCTACGAGCAGTACTTC	CASSLGTVYEQYF
15	TRBV6-1	many	NA	TRBJ1-5	TGTGCCAGCAGCGACCACAGGGATAGCAATCAGCCCCAGCATTTT	CASSDHRDSNQPQHF
11	TRBV12-3/TRBV12-4	few	NA	TRBJ2-7	TGTGCCAGCAGTTCGCGGGGAATGGGGTACTTC	CASSSRGMGYF
16	TRBV28	NA	NA	TRBJ2-4	TGTGCCAGCAGTTTGAGGGGGGCCGTAGCCAAAAACATTCAGTACTTC	CASSLRGAVAKNIQYF
12	TRBV6-2/TRBV6-3	NA	NA	TRBJ2-3	TGTGCCAGCAGCCCGGGACGGGGTACGCAGTATTTT	CASSPGRGTQYF
17	TRBV7-9	few	TRBD2	TRBJ2-7	TGTGCCAGCAGGGGGACTAGCGGGGGGCCCCTAACCTACGAGCAGTACTTC	CASRGTSGGPLTYEQYF
15	TRBV5-1	many	NA	TRBJ2-2	TGCGCCAGCAGCTTGGAACAGGGAAGAACCGGGGAGCTGTTTTTT	CASSLEQGRTGELFF
14	TRBV7-9	many	NA	TRBJ2-1	TGTGCCACCAGACCCGAGAGCTCCTACAATGAGCAGTTCTTC	CATRPESSYNEQFF
12	TRBV27	NA	NA	TRBJ2-5	TGTGCCAGCAGCTCAAGGCGTAAGACCCAGTACTTC	CASSSRRKTQYF
13	TRBV30	NA	NA	TRBJ2-2	TGTGCCTGGAGAGTTAGGGAGGCCGGGGAGCTGTTTTTT	CAWRVREAGELFF
18	TRBV6-2/TRBV6-3	NA	TRBD1	TRBJ2-7	TGTGCCAGCAGTTCTCTAAGTCTAAGGGACAGGAGCTCCTACGAGCAGTACTTC	CASSSLSLRDRSSYEQYF
10	TRBV20-1	NA	NA	TRBJ2-1	TGCAGTGCCTCGCGTGCTGAGCAGTTCTTC	CSASRAEQFF
12	TRBV12-5	NA	NA	TRBJ1-3	TGTGCTAGTGGTTTAACTGGAAACACCATATATTTT	CASGLTGNTIYF
15	TRBV7-2	NA	NA	TRBJ1-3	TGTGCCAGCAGCCGAAGGCAATTCTCTGGAAACACCATATATTTT	CASSRRQFSGNTIYF
15	TRBV20-1	many	NA	TRBJ2-1	TGCAGTGCGCCCAGTTGGCGGTCATTGGACAATGAGCAGTTCTTC	CSAPSWRSLDNEQFF
15	TRBV9	many	NA	TRBJ1-5	TGTGCCAGCAGCGTAGATGGCAGCCTCAATCAGCCCCAGCATTTT	CASSVDGSLNQPQHF
13	TRBV20-1	few	NA	TRBJ1-1	TGCAGTGCTAGTATGGCAGGGTTAACTGAAGCTTTCTTT	CSASMAGLTEAFF
15	TRBV5-1	many	TRBD1	TRBJ2-1	TGCGCCAGCAGGTCGACAGGGGGCCAGGGCAATGAGCAGTTCTTC	CASRSTGGQGNEQFF
16	TRBV2	NA	NA	TRBJ2-7	TGTGCCAGCAGTGAAGGCGTCGGGGGTCCTACCTACGAGCAGTACTTC	CASSEGVGGPTYEQYF
15	TRBV11-2	many	NA	TRBJ2-2	TGTGCCAGCAGCCAAGGGCAGGGTCAAAGCGGGGAGCTGTTTTTT	CASSQGQGQSGELFF
19	TRBV11-2	many	NA	TRBJ1-1	TGTGCCAGCAGCTTATCCACCTCAGGGGAAGAAGTCGCGAGGGCTGAAGCTTTCTTT	CASSLSTSGEEVARAEAFF
15	TRBV4-3	many	NA	TRBJ2-7	TGCGCCAGCAGCCAAGGTTCCGGGACGGGGTACGAGCAGTACTTC	CASSQGSGTGYEQYF
14	TRBV5-1	NA	TRBD1	TRBJ2-3	TGCGCCAGCAGCCCGGGGACAGGTGAAGATACGCAGTATTTT	CASSPGTGEDTQYF
17	TRBV4-1	many	TRBD2	TRBJ2-3	TGCGCCAGCAGCGAAGCCCTACTAGCGGGGAACACAGATACGCAGTATTTT	CASSEALLAGNTDTQYF
14	TRBV19	NA	TRBD1	TRBJ1-2	TGTGCCAGTAGTCCGCCCGGGACAGGCTATGGCTACACCTTC	CASSPPGTGYGYTF